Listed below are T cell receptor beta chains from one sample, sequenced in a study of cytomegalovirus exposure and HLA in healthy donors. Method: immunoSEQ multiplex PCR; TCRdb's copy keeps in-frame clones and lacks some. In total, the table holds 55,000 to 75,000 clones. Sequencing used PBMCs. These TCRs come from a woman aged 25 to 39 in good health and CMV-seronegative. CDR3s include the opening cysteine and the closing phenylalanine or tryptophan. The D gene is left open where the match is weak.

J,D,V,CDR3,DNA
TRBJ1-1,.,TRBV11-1,CASSLGEVIRHTEAFF,TGTGCCAGCAGCCTGGGCGAAGTGATCCGGCACACTGAAGCTTTCTTT
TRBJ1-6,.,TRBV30,CAWSAEVSPNSPLHF,TGTGCCTGGAGTGCAGAGGTGAGCCCTAATTCACCCCTCCACTTT
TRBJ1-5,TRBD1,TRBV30,CAASSGQGAHQPQHF,TGTGCCGCAAGCTCGGGACAGGGGGCTCACCAGCCCCAGCATTTT
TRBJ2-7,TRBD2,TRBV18,CASSPPTGRTNYEQYF,TGTGCCAGCTCACCACCTACCGGGAGGACTAACTACGAGCAGTACTTC
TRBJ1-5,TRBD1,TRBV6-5,CASSSDRNFNQPQHF,TGTGCCAGCAGTTCGGACAGGAATTTCAATCAGCCCCAGCATTTT
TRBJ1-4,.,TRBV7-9,CASSLAGVPIPNEKLFF,TGTGCCAGCAGCTTAGCAGGGGTCCCTATCCCTAATGAAAAACTGTTTTTT
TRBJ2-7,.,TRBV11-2,CASSSYQRNYEQYF,TGTGCCAGCAGCTCCTACCAGCGGAACTACGAGCAGTACTTC
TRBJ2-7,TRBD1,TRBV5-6,CASSSDRGGEQYF,TGTGCCAGCAGCTCGGACAGGGGGGGCGAGCAGTACTTC
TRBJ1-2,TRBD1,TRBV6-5,CASSYQGQGYGYTF,TGTGCCAGCAGTTACCAGGGACAGGGCTATGGCTACACCTTC
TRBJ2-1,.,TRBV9,CASSVNDNEQFF,TGTGCCAGCAGCGTCAATGACAATGAGCAGTTCTTC
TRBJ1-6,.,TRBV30,CAWTRQGVSSYNSHLHF,TGTGCCTGGACGAGGCAGGGTGTCAGCTCCTATAATTCACACCTCCACTTT
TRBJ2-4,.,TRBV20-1,CSSQGGNIQYF,TGCAGTTCTCAGGGGGGAAACATTCAGTACTTC
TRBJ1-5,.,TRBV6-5,CASSLWGGEKPQHF,TGTGCCAGCAGTCTGTGGGGGGGAGAAAAGCCCCAGCATTTT
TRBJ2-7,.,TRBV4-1,CASSPLGSGSYEQYF,TGCGCCAGCAGCCCTCTGGGTAGCGGATCCTACGAGCAGTACTTC
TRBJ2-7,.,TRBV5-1,CASSSPYTGISSYEQYF,TGCGCCAGCAGCTCCCCTTACACCGGGATATCCTCCTACGAGCAGTACTTC
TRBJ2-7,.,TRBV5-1,CASSLEGGPYEQYF,TGCGCCAGCAGCTTGGAAGGAGGTCCCTACGAGCAGTACTTC
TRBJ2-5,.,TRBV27,CASSSLTWGGETQYF,TGTGCCAGCAGTTCCCTAACGTGGGGAGGAGAGACCCAGTACTTC
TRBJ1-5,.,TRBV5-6,CASSISREGRGNQPQHF,TGTGCCAGCAGCATCTCCCGGGAAGGCAGGGGAAATCAGCCCCAGCATTTT
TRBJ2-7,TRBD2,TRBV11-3,CASSPGLAGGEQYF,TGTGCCAGCAGCCCTGGACTAGCGGGGGGCGAACAGTACTTC
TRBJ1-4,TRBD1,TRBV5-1,CASSRQGLAGEKLFF,TGCGCCAGCAGCCGACAGGGATTGGCGGGCGAAAAACTGTTTTTT
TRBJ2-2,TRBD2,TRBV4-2,CASSQGLAGGNENTGELFF,TGTGCCAGCAGCCAAGGACTAGCGGGGGGAAATGAGAACACCGGGGAGCTGTTTTTT
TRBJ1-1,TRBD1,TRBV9,CASSVAAGQGAEAFF,TGTGCCAGCAGCGTAGCGGCGGGGCAGGGGGCTGAAGCTTTCTTT
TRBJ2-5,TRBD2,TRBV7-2,CASSLAQAGGQETQYF,TGTGCCAGCAGCTTAGCGCAGGCGGGGGGACAAGAGACCCAGTACTTC
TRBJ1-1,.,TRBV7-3,CASSLGGVDTEAFF,TGTGCCAGCAGCCTCGGGGGAGTGGACACTGAAGCTTTCTTT
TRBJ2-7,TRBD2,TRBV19,CASSPRGGEQYF,TGTGCCAGTAGTCCCCGCGGGGGCGAGCAGTACTTC
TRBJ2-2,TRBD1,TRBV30,CAWSTGQESGELFF,TGTGCCTGGAGTACCGGACAGGAATCCGGGGAGCTGTTTTTT
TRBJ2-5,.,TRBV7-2,CASSLVLGTQYF,TGTGCCAGCAGCTTAGTTCTCGGGACCCAGTACTTC
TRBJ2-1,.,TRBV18,CASSPFTDNEQFF,TGTGCCAGCTCACCATTTACAGACAATGAGCAGTTCTTC
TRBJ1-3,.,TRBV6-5,CASRDRDSGNTIYF,TGTGCCAGCAGGGACAGAGACTCTGGAAACACCATATATTTT
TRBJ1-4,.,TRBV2,CACADSYLATNEKLFF,TGTGCCTGCGCAGACAGCTACCTTGCAACTAATGAAAAACTGTTTTTT
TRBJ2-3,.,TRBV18,CASSPPTGHTDTQYF,TGTGCCAGCTCACCACCGACAGGCCACACAGATACGCAGTATTTT
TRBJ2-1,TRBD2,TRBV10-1,CASSETSGSSDNEQFF,TGCGCCAGCAGTGAGACTAGCGGGAGCTCCGACAATGAGCAGTTCTTC
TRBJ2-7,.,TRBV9,CASSVGERYEQYF,TGTGCCAGCAGCGTAGGGGAGCGGTACGAGCAGTACTTC
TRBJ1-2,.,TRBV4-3,CASSQLPGGDPYGYTF,TGCGCCAGCAGCCAACTCCCCGGGGGGGACCCCTATGGCTACACCTTC
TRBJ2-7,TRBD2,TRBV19,CASRGAGAVYEQYF,TGTGCCAGTAGGGGAGCGGGAGCTGTCTACGAGCAGTACTTC
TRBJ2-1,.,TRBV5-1,CASSLVGGSYNEQFF,TGCGCCAGCAGCTTGGTGGGGGGCTCCTACAATGAGCAGTTCTTC
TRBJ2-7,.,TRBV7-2,CASTSGWYYEQYF,TGTGCCAGCACCTCCGGATGGTACTACGAGCAGTACTTC
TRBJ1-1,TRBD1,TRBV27,CASSLLLTGGTEAFF,TGTGCCAGCAGTTTACTTTTGACAGGGGGAACTGAAGCTTTCTTT
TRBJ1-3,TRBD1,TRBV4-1,CASSQADRAGNTIYF,TGCGCCAGCAGCCAAGCCGACAGGGCCGGAAACACCATATATTTT
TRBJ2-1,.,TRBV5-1,CASSLAGSYNEQFF,TGCGCCAGCAGCTTGGCGGGTTCCTACAATGAGCAGTTCTTC
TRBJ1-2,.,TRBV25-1,CASSESMGRYGYTF,TGTGCCAGCAGTGAATCAATGGGGCGCTATGGCTACACCTTC
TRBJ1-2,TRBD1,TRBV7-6,CASSLTLGQGANGYTF,TGTGCCAGCAGCTTAACCCTGGGACAGGGGGCTAATGGCTACACCTTC
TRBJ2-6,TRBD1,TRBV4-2,CASSPGDRVSSGANVLTF,TGTGCCAGCAGCCCCGGGGACAGGGTTTCCTCTGGGGCCAACGTCCTGACTTTC
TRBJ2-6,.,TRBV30,CAKDSSGANVLTF,TGTGCCAAGGACAGCTCTGGGGCCAACGTCCTGACTTTC
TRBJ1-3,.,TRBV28,CASSLQGSRNTIYF,TGTGCCAGCAGCCTCCAGGGGTCCAGAAACACCATATATTTT
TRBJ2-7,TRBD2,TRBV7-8,CASSLATSGGQQYF,TGTGCCAGCAGCTTAGCTACTAGCGGGGGTCAGCAGTACTTC
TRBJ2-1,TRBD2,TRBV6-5,CASSWRLAGGNEQFF,TGTGCCAGCAGTTGGCGACTAGCGGGAGGGAATGAGCAGTTCTTC
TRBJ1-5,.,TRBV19,CASSISRQSNQPQHF,TGTGCCAGTAGTATTTCTAGGCAGTCAAATCAGCCCCAGCATTTT
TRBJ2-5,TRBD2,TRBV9,CASSSGLAGSWETQYF,TGTGCCAGCAGCTCGGGACTAGCGGGATCGTGGGAGACCCAGTACTTC